This T cell receptor (beta chain) was identified in a study of cytomegalovirus exposure and HLA in healthy donors. Looking at the study overall: Per a later analysis, the roughly 670 first-cohort and 120 validation repertoires shared one platform.

CDR3 length equals 14 residues. J gave up 3 bases and V 9 bases, and 6 bases lay outside the gene matches. Germline values: CDR1 KGHSH, CDR2 LQKENI. Turning to this clone: Its cognate antigen is unknown.

Generated by immunoSEQ multiplex PCR, the TCRdb table keeps only in-frame clones and is missing some. Here the sample spans about 260,000 clones, about nine tenths being singletons. Findings of the study overall: The authors listed approximately 160 TCR beta chains as cytomegalovirus-associated.

The genes are TRBV18 and TRBJ2-1; 9 nucleotides match TRBD2. The material sequenced was PBMCs. This sequence originates from a woman aged 25 to 39 in good health and CMV-seronegative. The CDR3 nucleotides read TGTGCCAGTAGTAGCGGGGGTTTCTACAATGAGCAGTTCTTC. This sequence encodes CASSSGGFYNEQFF.